Detailed here is one T cell receptor beta chain. What it binds is unknown. The PCR used 60 Vbeta and 13 Jbeta primers. Assay used: immunoSEQ multiplex PCR; TCRdb lists only in-frame clones, some missing. This sample has around 110,000 clones, with 60% to 85% found just once. This sample was taken from a study of cytomegalovirus exposure and HLA in healthy donors. The CDR3 consists of 15 residues. Germline values: CDR1 SGHNT, CDR2 YYREEE (reference sequence). Trimming stripped 4 bases from V and 1 base from J, with 15 bases between. Healthy bone marrow donors formed the donor group. Overall study results and limits: Some V segments, TRBV6-2 and TRBV6-3 among them, were indistinguishable and were therefore excluded. A later analysis linked a missense DCLRE1C variant to TCR beta V- and J-gene trimming.

The clonotype comes from a young woman in good health and CMV-seronegative. Sequencing used PBMCs. The chain couples TRBV5-4 to TRBJ2-7, with D possibly being TRBD1 (6 bases). This chain's CDR3 is CASSRGSGTSYEQYF. The CDR3, as DNA: TGTGCCAGCAGCAGGGGCTCAGGGACATCCTACGAGCAGTACTTC.